This T cell receptor (beta chain) was captured in a study of spatial heterogeneity in lung cancer. Study-wide background: Raw reads contained each unique TCR and UMI combination more than ten times on average. Study-level findings and limits: Among blood samples, ubiquitous expanded tumor TCRs appeared more at resection than at follow-up.

The sample's time point: sample taken at primary tumor resection. V dropped 0 bases and J dropped 2; count of bases not matched to a gene: 11. Germline V gene data show CDR1 as LGHDT and CDR2 as YNNKEL (reference sequence). The CDR3 spans 18 residues. Each CDR3 protein is one row after TCRdb ran MiXCR on the 5' RACE reads. Of under 13,000 distinct CDR3 sequences in the sample, over 6% were seen once. This clonotype was detected many times. Antigen: not known. The rearrangement links TRBV3-1 to TRBJ2-3, with 7 bases fitting TRBD2. This receptor was taken from a male donor with early-stage non-small cell lung cancer. Sequences were derived from PBMCs, sampled at surgery. CDR3 sequence reads: CASSQDWGDYTLTDTQYF. CDR3 sequence (DNA): TGTGCCAGCAGCCAAGATTGGGGGGACTACACCCTCACAGATACGCAGTATTTT.